A selection of T cell receptor beta chains follows, all from one sample in a study of graft-versus-host responses after intestinal transplantation. Libraries were prepared by immunoSEQ multiplex PCR; TCRdb keeps only in-frame clonotypes and omits some of them. Of tens of thousands of clones in the sample, under 95% were seen once. No cognate antigen is known for these TCRs. This material consisted of unstimulated CD8+ T cells sorted from spleen or lymph node cells, taken before intestinal transplant. The receptors here all came from a human donor who received an intestinal transplant. Both conserved end residues are part of each CDR3. The order of the fields is V gene, clone size, J gene, D gene, CDR3 length, CDR3 DNA, CDR3 protein. D genes are given only for firm matches. Rows give clone size only sometimes, using once, few, many, or a class for an expanded clone.

>TRBV30|NA|TRBJ2-7|TRBD1|16
TGTGCCTGGAGTGTAGGAGTCGGGACAGGTTACTACGAGCAGTACTTC
CAWSVGVGTGYYEQYF
>TRBV4-1|NA|TRBJ1-3|NA|12
TGCGCCAGCAGCCCCGAAGGAAACACCATATATTTT
CASSPEGNTIYF
>TRBV30|NA|TRBJ2-1|TRBD2|15
TGTGCCTGGAGTGTACGGGCGGGAGGGCGGCATGAGCAGTTCTTC
CAWSVRAGGRHEQFF
>TRBV2|NA|TRBJ2-7|NA|13
TGTGCCAGAGGGGGTCGCAGCTCCTACGAGCAGTACTTC
CARGGRSSYEQYF
>TRBV5-1|NA|TRBJ2-1|TRBD2|15
TGCGCCAGCAGCTCCGGACTAGCGGGCTACAATGAGCAGTTCTTC
CASSSGLAGYNEQFF
>TRBV7-6|NA|TRBJ2-5|TRBD2|16
TGTGCCAGCAGCTTAGCCGCTAGCGGGGGCCAAGAGACCCAGTACTTC
CASSLAASGGQETQYF
>TRBV4-1|NA|TRBJ1-1|TRBD1|16
TGCGCCAGCAGCCGATACACAGGGGGCGCCTACACTGAAGCTTTCTTT
CASSRYTGGAYTEAFF
>TRBV9|NA|TRBJ2-5|NA|13
TGTGCCAGCAGCGTAGGATCTGGGGAGACCCAGTACTTC
CASSVGSGETQYF
>TRBV11-2|NA|TRBJ2-1|NA|17
TGTGCCAGCAGCTTAGATTTTTCGGGGCTCCAAAGGGAGGAGCAGTTCTTC
CASSLDFSGLQREEQFF
>TRBV6-5|NA|TRBJ1-5|NA|14
TGTGCCAGCAGTTCCACAGGGAATAATCAGCCCCAGCATTTT
CASSSTGNNQPQHF
>TRBV9|NA|TRBJ2-3|NA|12
TGTGCCAGCAGCGTAGGATCAGATACGCAGTATTTT
CASSVGSDTQYF
>TRBV9|once|TRBJ1-2|NA|15
TGTGCCAGCAGCGCGACAGAAAGACTTAACTATGGCTACACCTTC
CASSATERLNYGYTF
>TRBV9|NA|TRBJ2-2|TRBD1|15
TGTGCCAGCAGCCCAACAGGGGCGAACACCGGGGAGCTGTTTTTT
CASSPTGANTGELFF
>TRBV2|NA|TRBJ2-7|TRBD2|15
TGTGCCAGCAGTGAAGGGGGGGGGAGCTCCTACGAGCAGTACTTC
CASSEGGGSSYEQYF
>TRBV2|NA|TRBJ2-7|TRBD1|19
TGTGCCAGCAGTGAAGAGACAGGGGGGGCTAGCGGTCTACTACGAGCCGAGTACTTC
CASSEETGGASGLLRAEYF
>TRBV9|NA|TRBJ2-3|TRBD2|15
TGTGCCAGCAGCGCCGGGACTAGCGGGACAGATACGCAGTATTTT
CASSAGTSGTDTQYF
>TRBV11-2|NA|TRBJ2-7|TRBD2|16
TGTGCCAGCAGCTTATCCCCGGGACTAGCGGCCTACGAGCAGTACTTC
CASSLSPGLAAYEQYF
>TRBV29-1|NA|TRBJ2-1|TRBD2|13
TGCAGCGTTTGGGGGACTAGTATGAATGAGCAGTTCTTC
CSVWGTSMNEQFF
>TRBV27|NA|TRBJ2-3|NA|17
TGTGCCAGCAGTTTATGGGGCAGCACCCTAGGCACAGATACGCAGTATTTT
CASSLWGSTLGTDTQYF
>TRBV10-3|NA|TRBJ2-1|NA|13
TGTGCCATCAGTGGGACGGGAGCGGGTGAGCAGTTCTTC
CAISGTGAGEQFF
>TRBV6-5|NA|TRBJ2-1|NA|14
TGTGCCAGCACCCCCGGGACTGGAAACAATGAGCAGTTCTTC
CASTPGTGNNEQFF
>TRBV4-1|once|TRBJ2-7|NA|15
TGCGCCAGCAGCCAAGATCTGGGGGGTCGGGACGAGCAGTACTTC
CASSQDLGGRDEQYF
>TRBV4-2|NA|TRBJ1-4|NA|16
TGTGCCAGCAGCCAACCACCGGGAGCTAATAATGAAAAACTGTTTTTT
CASSQPPGANNEKLFF
>TRBV5-6|once|TRBJ1-5|NA|14
TGTGCCAGCAGCCTTGGACAGTTCAATCAGCCCCAGCATTTT
CASSLGQFNQPQHF
>TRBV6-1|NA|TRBJ2-7|TRBD2|15
TGTGCCAGCAGCACCATAGCGGGGACTGATACGAAGCAGTACTTC
CASSTIAGTDTKQYF
>TRBV7-9|NA|TRBJ2-7|NA|11
TGTGCCAGCAGCTCAACCTACGAGCAGTACTTC
CASSSTYEQYF
>TRBV5-6|once|TRBJ2-7|NA|12
TGTGCCAGCAGCACCCTTACCTACGAGCAGTACTTC
CASSTLTYEQYF
>TRBV27|NA|TRBJ1-1|NA|13
TGTGCCAGCAGCAGGGGAGCAAACACTGAAGCTTTCTTT
CASSRGANTEAFF
>TRBV29-1|NA|TRBJ1-2|NA|11
TGCAGCCTCCGGGACGCCCAGGGCTACACCTTC
CSLRDAQGYTF
>TRBV27|once|TRBJ2-7|TRBD2|14
TGTGCCAGCAGGGGAGCGGGAGAGGGTTACGAGCAGTACTTC
CASRGAGEGYEQYF
>TRBV6-4|few|TRBJ2-2|TRBD1|16
TGTGCCAGCAGTGACTCGGGACAGGGGGCCACCGGGGAGCTGTTTTTT
CASSDSGQGATGELFF
>TRBV9|once|TRBJ2-5|NA|14
TGTGCCAGCAGCCCGAAGCGCGGGCAAGAGACCCAGTACTTC
CASSPKRGQETQYF
>TRBV9|NA|TRBJ2-7|NA|14
TGTGCCAGCAGCGTAGGGGAACCCCCCTACGAGCAGTACTTC
CASSVGEPPYEQYF
>TRBV4-1|NA|TRBJ2-7|NA|16
TGCGCCAGCAGCCAAGAGCCTTCCCAGGGGAACTACGAGCAGTACTTC
CASSQEPSQGNYEQYF
>TRBV4-1|NA|TRBJ2-7|NA|16
TGCGCCAGCAGCCAAGATCTCGGCCCGGACTCCTACGAGCAGTACTTC
CASSQDLGPDSYEQYF
>TRBV5-6|NA|TRBJ1-1|NA|17
TGTGCCAGCAGCTTGGACCTTACAGGGTCCATGAACACTGAAGCTTTCTTT
CASSLDLTGSMNTEAFF
>TRBV5-6|NA|TRBJ2-5|NA|11
TGTGCCAGCAGCTCAGGTGATAACACGTACTTC
CASSSGDNTYF
>TRBV29-1|once|TRBJ1-1|NA|14
TGCAGCGTTGAAGGTGAAGGGGAGGTCGAGAGAGCTTTCTTT
CSVEGEGEVERAFF
>TRBV5-6|NA|TRBJ1-1|NA|11
TGTGCCAGCAGCCTGGGTGGTGAAGCTTTCTTT
CASSLGGEAFF
>TRBV12-5|NA|TRBJ2-5|NA|14
TGTGCTAGTGCTCCCGAGCGGGTTCAAGAGACCCAGTACTTC
CASAPERVQETQYF
>TRBV4-1|NA|TRBJ2-3|TRBD2|15
TGCGCCAGCAGCCAAGATGGAGCGGGAGACGATACGCAGTATTTT
CASSQDGAGDDTQYF
>TRBV23-1|NA|TRBJ1-5|NA|14
TGCGCCAGCAGGGGTCAGGGTAGGCATCAGCCCCAGCATTTT
CASRGQGRHQPQHF
>TRBV28|NA|TRBJ2-1|TRBD1|18
TGTGCCAGCAGGGCATTGAGTGTTGGGACAGGGGAGGACAATGAGCAGTTCTTC
CASRALSVGTGEDNEQFF
>TRBV28|NA|TRBJ1-2|NA|14
TGTGCCAGCAGTTTAACCGGCAGGGAGTATGGCTACACCTTC
CASSLTGREYGYTF
>TRBV5-1|NA|TRBJ2-3|TRBD2|15
TGCGCCAGCAGCTTGAGCGGGGCACGCACAGATACGCAGTATTTT
CASSLSGARTDTQYF
>TRBV19|NA|TRBJ1-1|TRBD1|15
TGTGCCAGTCAATCAGGGGGGTTTGGGAACACTGAAGCTTTCTTT
CASQSGGFGNTEAFF
>TRBV2|few|TRBJ2-7|TRBD2|14
TGTGCCAGCAGTGACCTAGCGGGAGCCTACGAGCAGTACTTC
CASSDLAGAYEQYF
>TRBV7-9|NA|TRBJ1-2|NA|15
TGTGCCAGCAGCTTAGTGAGTTGGACAGAGAATGGCTACACCTTC
CASSLVSWTENGYTF
>TRBV10-1|NA|TRBJ2-7|NA|13
TGCGCCAGCAGTGGCGGAGGGGTGGGCGAGCAGTACTTC
CASSGGGVGEQYF
>TRBV2|once|TRBJ1-4|TRBD1|15
TGTGCCAGCAGATCTAAGACAGGGTACCCCGAAAAACTGTTTTTT
CASRSKTGYPEKLFF
>TRBV7-6|NA|TRBJ1-2|NA|13
TGTGCCAGCAGCTTACTCGGGGACGATGGCTACACCTTC
CASSLLGDDGYTF
>TRBV27|NA|TRBJ2-7|TRBD2|14
TGTGCCAGCAGTGGGGGGACTAATGTCTACGAGCAGTACTTC
CASSGGTNVYEQYF
>TRBV28|NA|TRBJ2-7|NA|14
TGTGCCAGCTCTCGGCCTGAGGACATGTACGAGCAGTACTTC
CASSRPEDMYEQYF